Given below is one TCR beta chain in context. This entry is derived from a study of blood T cell repertoires in COVID-19. Here immunoSEQ multiplex PCR was the method, and the copy in TCRdb shows in-frame clones only, minus some. The table shows about 120,000 clones, with 86% occurring only once. Germline CDR1 reads MNHEY; CDR2 reads SVGAGI. Trimming pared 4 bases from V and 6 bases from J, leaving 9 bases between. CDR3 length: 13 residues. The TCR comes from a man aged 40-50 years with acute or convalescent COVID-19. Material: peripheral blood. The V call is TRBV6-5, the J call TRBJ2-2; D remains unclear. The CDR3 protein is CASSWAKAGELFF. The CDR3 DNA sequence: TGTGCCAGCAGTTGGGCTAAGGCCGGGGAGCTGTTTTTT.